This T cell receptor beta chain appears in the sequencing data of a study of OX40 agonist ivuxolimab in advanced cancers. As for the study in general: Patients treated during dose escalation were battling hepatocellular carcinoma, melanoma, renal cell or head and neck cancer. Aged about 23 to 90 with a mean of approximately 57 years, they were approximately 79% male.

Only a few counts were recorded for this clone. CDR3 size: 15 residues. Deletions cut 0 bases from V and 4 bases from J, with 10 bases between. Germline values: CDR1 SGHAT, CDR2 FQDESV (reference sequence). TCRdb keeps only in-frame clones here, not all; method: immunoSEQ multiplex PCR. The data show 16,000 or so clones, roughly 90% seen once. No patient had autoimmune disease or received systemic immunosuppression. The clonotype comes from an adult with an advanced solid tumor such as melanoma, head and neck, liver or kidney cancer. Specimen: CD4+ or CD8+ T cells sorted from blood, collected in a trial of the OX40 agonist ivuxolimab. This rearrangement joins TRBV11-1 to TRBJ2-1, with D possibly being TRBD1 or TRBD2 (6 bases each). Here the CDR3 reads CASSLAGGGYNEQFF. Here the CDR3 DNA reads TGTGCCAGCAGCTTAGCGGGGGGCGGGTACAATGAGCAGTTCTTC.